Listed below are T cell receptor beta chains from one sample, sequenced in a study of cytomegalovirus exposure and HLA in healthy donors. Profiled with immunoSEQ multiplex PCR; TCRdb holds only in-frame clones, not every one. The sample lists some 120,000 clones; less than 85% were seen once. The sequenced sample consisted of PBMCs. The receptors were sampled from a woman between 40 and 50 years old in good health and CMV-seropositive. Both conserved end residues are part of each CDR3. The order of the fields is D gene, J gene, clone size, V gene, CDR3 DNA, CDR3 protein. The D gene is left open where the match is weak. Some rows have no size entry. The others give once, few or many, or a class for an expanded clone.

-,TRBJ2-5,-,TRBV10-3,TGTGCCATCAGTGAAAGGGACGGAGGGAAGGAGACCCAGTACTTC,CAISERDGGKETQYF
TRBD1,TRBJ1-4,-,TRBV6-6,TGTGCCAGCAGTTATAGGGGACAGGCCGAAAAACTGTTTTTT,CASSYRGQAEKLFF
-,TRBJ1-4,once,TRBV15,TGTGCCACACGTGGAGGAAGCCGCTCTTTAAATGAAAAACTGTTTTTT,CATRGGSRSLNEKLFF
-,TRBJ2-1,few,TRBV30,TGTGCCTGGAGTGTAAGGGGCTTCCTCACGATAACAAGCTCCTACAATGAGCAGTTCTTC,CAWSVRGFLTITSSYNEQFF
-,TRBJ2-3,few,TRBV7-2,TGTGCCAGCAGCTTAACTCCGACAGGATCGGATACGCAGTATTTT,CASSLTPTGSDTQYF
TRBD1,TRBJ1-6,few,TRBV9,TGTGCCAGCAGCGTAGCCGGGACAGGGACTCATTCACCCCTCCACTTT,CASSVAGTGTHSPLHF
TRBD2,TRBJ2-1,-,TRBV19,TGTGCCAGTAGTATAGGGGCGACTAGCTTCGATGAGCAGTTCTTC,CASSIGATSFDEQFF
TRBD1,TRBJ2-5,-,TRBV7-3,TGTGCCAGCAGCCTTGGACAGGGGGTAGAGACCCAGTACTTC,CASSLGQGVETQYF
TRBD1,TRBJ1-2,few,TRBV30,TGTGCCTGGGACCGGGACAGCTATGGCTACACCTTC,CAWDRDSYGYTF
TRBD1,TRBJ2-7,-,TRBV9,TGTGCCAGCAGCGTAGAACAGGGGGCGATCTACGAGCAGTACTTC,CASSVEQGAIYEQYF
TRBD1,TRBJ1-5,-,TRBV19,TGTGCCAGTAGTCCAGACAGGGGGACTCAGCCCCAGCATTTT,CASSPDRGTQPQHF
-,TRBJ1-2,-,TRBV19,TGTGCCAGTAGTATAGGTAACACAGCGGTCCTATCTAACTATGGCTACACCTTC,CASSIGNTAVLSNYGYTF
-,TRBJ1-2,-,TRBV29-1,TGCAGCGTTGAAGATTTCCCTCGACACCCCTATGGCTACACCTTC,CSVEDFPRHPYGYTF
TRBD1,TRBJ1-2,few,TRBV28,TGTGCCAGCAGTCCAGGGGGCTCCTTCTATAACTATGGCTACACCTTC,CASSPGGSFYNYGYTF
-,TRBJ2-1,-,TRBV29-1,TGCAGCCCTCGGACTACGTACAATGAGCAGTTCTTC,CSPRTTYNEQFF
-,TRBJ2-7,-,TRBV7-2,TGTGCCAGCAGCTTAGGCGGGGGCGTCAGTACCTACGAGCAGTACTTC,CASSLGGGVSTYEQYF
TRBD1,TRBJ1-2,-,TRBV28,TGTGCCAGCAGGGCCCCAGGGGGCGGCTATGGCTACACCTTC,CASRAPGGGYGYTF
-,TRBJ2-2,-,TRBV6-6,TGTGCCAGCAGTTACCGGGGGGCAGACACCGGGGAGCTGTTTTTT,CASSYRGADTGELFF
-,TRBJ1-3,few,TRBV27,TGTGCCAGCAGTACTAGAGGGGGTCAGGGGAACATATATTTT,CASSTRGGQGNIYF
TRBD2,TRBJ2-1,-,TRBV5-1,TGCGCCAGCAGCGAGCAAGCTAGCGGGAACTACAATGAGCAGTTCTTC,CASSEQASGNYNEQFF
TRBD1,TRBJ1-1,few,TRBV28,TGTGCCAGCAGTCTTAGGACAGGGATGAACACTGAAGCTTTCTTT,CASSLRTGMNTEAFF
-,TRBJ2-5,few,TRBV7-6,TGTGCCAGCAGCCAAACTATCGAACTAGATCAAGAGACCCAGTACTTC,CASSQTIELDQETQYF
-,TRBJ2-1,-,TRBV14,TGTGCCAGCAGCCAAGTCCCACGGCGGAATCCCTACAATGAGCAGTTCTTC,CASSQVPRRNPYNEQFF
TRBD2,TRBJ2-2,-,TRBV11-2,TGTGCCAGTTATAGCGGGGGGAGCTCCGGGGAGCTGTTTTTT,CASYSGGSSGELFF
TRBD1,TRBJ2-7,-,TRBV19,TGTGCCAGTAGTATAGCGGGACAGGACTCCTACGAGCAGTACTTC,CASSIAGQDSYEQYF
TRBD1,TRBJ2-1,-,TRBV7-3,TGTGCCAGCAGCCCCGGGGACAGACATGAGCAGTTCTTC,CASSPGDRHEQFF
TRBD1,TRBJ2-7,-,TRBV5-8,TGTGCCAGCAGCCAGGGACAGAACTACGAGCAGTACTTC,CASSQGQNYEQYF